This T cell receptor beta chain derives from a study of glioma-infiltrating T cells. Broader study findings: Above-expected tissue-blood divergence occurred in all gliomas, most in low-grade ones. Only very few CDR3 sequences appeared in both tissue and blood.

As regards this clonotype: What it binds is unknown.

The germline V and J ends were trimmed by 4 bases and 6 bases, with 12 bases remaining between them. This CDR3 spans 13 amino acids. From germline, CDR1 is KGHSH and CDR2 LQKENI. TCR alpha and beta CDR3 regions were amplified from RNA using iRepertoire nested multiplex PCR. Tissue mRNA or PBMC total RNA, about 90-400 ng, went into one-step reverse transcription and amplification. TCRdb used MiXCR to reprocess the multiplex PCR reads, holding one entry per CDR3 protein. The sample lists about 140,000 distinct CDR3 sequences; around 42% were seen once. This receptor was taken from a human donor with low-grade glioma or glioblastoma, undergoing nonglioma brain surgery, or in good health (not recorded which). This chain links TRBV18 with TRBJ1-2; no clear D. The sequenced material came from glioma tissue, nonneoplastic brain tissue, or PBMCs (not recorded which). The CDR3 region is CASSLPTEDGYTF. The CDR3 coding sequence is TGTGCCAGCTCACTACCTACAGAGGATGGCTACACCTTC.